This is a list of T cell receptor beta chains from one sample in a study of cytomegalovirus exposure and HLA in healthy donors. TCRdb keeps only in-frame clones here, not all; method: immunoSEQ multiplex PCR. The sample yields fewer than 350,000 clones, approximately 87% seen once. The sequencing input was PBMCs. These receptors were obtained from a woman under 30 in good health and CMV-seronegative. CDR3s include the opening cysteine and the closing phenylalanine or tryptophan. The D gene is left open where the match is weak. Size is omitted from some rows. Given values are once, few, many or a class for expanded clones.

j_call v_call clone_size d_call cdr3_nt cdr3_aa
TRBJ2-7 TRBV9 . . TGTGCCAGCAGCGTAGTAGGGGGGGGAACCGGCGAGCAGTACTTC CASSVVGGGTGEQYF
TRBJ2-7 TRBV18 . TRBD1 TGTGCCAGCTCACCACGAAGGGGACAGGGGGTTACCTACGAGCAGTACTTC CASSPRRGQGVTYEQYF
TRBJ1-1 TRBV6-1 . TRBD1 TGTGCCAGCAGCAAGGCCGGGACAGGTTACACTGAAGCTTTCTTT CASSKAGTGYTEAFF
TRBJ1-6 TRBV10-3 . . TGTGCCATCAGTGGGAACCGGGACACGAATTCACCCCTCCACTTT CAISGNRDTNSPLHF
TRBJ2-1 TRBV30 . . TGTGCCTGGACCCAGGGGTATGAGCAGTTCTTC CAWTQGYEQFF
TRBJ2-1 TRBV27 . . TGTGCCAGCAGTTTAATACAGTCACATACGGAAGAGCAGTTCTTC CASSLIQSHTEEQFF
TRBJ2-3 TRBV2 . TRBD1 TGTGCCAGCAGTACAAACAGGGGCGCGCAGTATTTT CASSTNRGAQYF
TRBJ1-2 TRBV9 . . TGTGCCAGCAGCGACCGCGGTGGCCACTATGGCTACACCTTC CASSDRGGHYGYTF
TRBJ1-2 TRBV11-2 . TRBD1 TGTGCCAGCAGCTCACCAAACGGGACAGTCTATGGCTACACCTTC CASSSPNGTVYGYTF
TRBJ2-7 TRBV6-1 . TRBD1 TGTGCCAGCAGTGAAGTGTGGGACAGTTCCTACGAGCAGTACTTC CASSEVWDSSYEQYF
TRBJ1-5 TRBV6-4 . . TGTGCCAGCAGCGGTTGGCCCCAGCATTTT CASSGWPQHF
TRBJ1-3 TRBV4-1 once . TGCGCCAGCAGCCAAGTTCCCGGGGGTACGGCCTCTGGAAACACCATATATTTT CASSQVPGGTASGNTIYF
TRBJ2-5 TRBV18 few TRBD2 TGTGCCAGCTCAGAGACGCTAGCGGGGGGAGAGACCCAGTACTTC CASSETLAGGETQYF
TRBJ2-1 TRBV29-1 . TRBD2 TGCAGCGTTGATAGCGGGAGGGCCGGGATCTGGAATGAGCAGTTCTTC CSVDSGRAGIWNEQFF
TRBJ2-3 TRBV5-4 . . TGTGCCAGCAGTCCGGACGGGATGAGGGCCCTACTCACAGATACGCAGTATTTT CASSPDGMRALLTDTQYF
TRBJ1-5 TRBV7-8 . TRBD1 TGTGCCAGCAGCTTAATTCGACAGGGCCCTTACAATCAGCCCCAGCATTTT CASSLIRQGPYNQPQHF
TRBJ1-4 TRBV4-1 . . TGCGCCAGCAGCCACGGACTAAGAAGGGCGGAGATTAATGAAAAACTGTTTTTT CASSHGLRRAEINEKLFF
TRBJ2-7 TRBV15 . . TGTGCCACCAGCAGAGAGGTACCGAGCTACGAGCAGTACTTC CATSREVPSYEQYF
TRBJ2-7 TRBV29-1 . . TGCAGCGTTCGATCCCGGGAACTTGACTCCTACGAGCAGTACTTC CSVRSRELDSYEQYF
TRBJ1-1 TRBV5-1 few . TGCGCCAGCAGCTTGCCGGGACAAATGAACACTGAAGCTTTCTTT CASSLPGQMNTEAFF
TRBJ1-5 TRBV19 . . TGTGCCAGTAGTATCAGGGGAGATCAGCCCCAGCATTTT CASSIRGDQPQHF
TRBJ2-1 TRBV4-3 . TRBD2 TGCGCCAGCAGCCAGGGACTAGCGGGATTGAATGAGCAGTTCTTC CASSQGLAGLNEQFF
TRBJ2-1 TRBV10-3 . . TGTGCCATCAGGGGCCGCGGCGACAGCTACAATGAGCAGTTCTTC CAIRGRGDSYNEQFF
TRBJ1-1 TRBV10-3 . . TGTGCCTCTGGACAGTCGGCCACTGAAGCTTTCTTT CASGQSATEAFF
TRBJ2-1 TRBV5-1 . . TGCGCCAGCAGCGTACCCTCCGGGGCCTACAATGAGCAGTTCTTC CASSVPSGAYNEQFF
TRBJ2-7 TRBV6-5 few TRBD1 TGTGCCAGCAGTTACTCCACAGGGGATAGCTCCTACGAGCAGTACTTC CASSYSTGDSSYEQYF
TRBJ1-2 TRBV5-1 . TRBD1 TGCGCCAGCAGCTCGGTAACAGGGGCCTTTAACTATGGCTACACCTTC CASSSVTGAFNYGYTF
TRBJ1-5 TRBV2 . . TGTGCCAGCAGTGAAGGAGGGATCAATCAGCCCCAGCATTTT CASSEGGINQPQHF
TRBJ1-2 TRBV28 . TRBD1 TGTGCCAGCAGACCGAAGCTGGCAGGGGGTGGCTACACCTTC CASRPKLAGGGYTF
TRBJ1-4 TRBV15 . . TGTGCCACCAGCAGAGGGGCAGGAGGAGAGAACGAAAAACTGTTTTTT CATSRGAGGENEKLFF
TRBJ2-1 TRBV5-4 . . TGTGCCAGCAGCTTGGTAGGGGTTTCCCAGGGTGAGCAGTTCTTC CASSLVGVSQGEQFF
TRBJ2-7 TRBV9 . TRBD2 TGTGCCAGCAGCGTTTCAACAGCGGGAGGTTTGGGGAGCTCCTACGAGCAGTACTTC CASSVSTAGGLGSSYEQYF
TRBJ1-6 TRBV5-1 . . TGCGCCAGCAGCTTGGGTGCCGGGGGGTCGCCCCTCCACTTT CASSLGAGGSPLHF
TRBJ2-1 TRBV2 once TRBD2 TGTGCCAGCAGCGCTGATTCGGCGGGAGTGGGCAATGAGCAGTTCTTC CASSADSAGVGNEQFF
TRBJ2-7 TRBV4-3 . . TGCGCCAGCAGCCAATACGCCATAACCGGGACTCTTTACGAGCAGTACTTC CASSQYAITGTLYEQYF
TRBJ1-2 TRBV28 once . TGTGCCAGCAGGAGGAACTATGGCTACACCTTC CASRRNYGYTF
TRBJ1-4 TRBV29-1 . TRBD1 TGCAGCACCCGGGACAGGATTTATTGCGATGAAAAACTGTTTTTT CSTRDRIYCDEKLFF
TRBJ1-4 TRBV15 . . TGTGCCACCAGCAGAGATGGTAGGGGAACGTGGGAAAAACTGTTTTTT CATSRDGRGTWEKLFF
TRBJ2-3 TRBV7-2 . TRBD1 TGTGCCAGCAGCAAAGACAGGGTCATGGATACGCAGTATTTT CASSKDRVMDTQYF
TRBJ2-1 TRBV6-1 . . TGTGCCAGCATAGGGGCAAACAATGAGCAGTTCTTC CASIGANNEQFF
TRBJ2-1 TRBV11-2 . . TGTGCCAGCAGCTTAGAGATCGGGTTCCCGGGGTACAATGAGCAGTTCTTC CASSLEIGFPGYNEQFF
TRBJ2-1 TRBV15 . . TGTGCCACCAGCAGAGTAGGGGCGGGAACCTTCTACAATGAGCAGTTCTTC CATSRVGAGTFYNEQFF
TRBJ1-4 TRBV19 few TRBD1 TGTGCCAGTAGTATTGTGACAGGGGCAGAACTGTTTTTT CASSIVTGAELFF
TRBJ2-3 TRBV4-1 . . TGCGCCAGCAGCCAAGTTGGGCTAGCAGGCGCAGATACGCAGTATTTT CASSQVGLAGADTQYF
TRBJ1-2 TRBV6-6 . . TGTGCCAGCAGTTACCTCGTAAAAACTGTTAACTATGGCTACACCTTC CASSYLVKTVNYGYTF
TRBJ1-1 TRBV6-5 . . TGTGCCAGCAGCCCCCCTGCGCAGAACACTGAAGCTTTCTTT CASSPPAQNTEAFF
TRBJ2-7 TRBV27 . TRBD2 TGTGCCACCGGGAGGGGGAGTGGCTACGAGCAGTACTTC CATGRGSGYEQYF
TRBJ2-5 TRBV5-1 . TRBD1 TGCGCCAGCAGCTTAGGGGGCGCGGAGACCCAGTACTTC CASSLGGAETQYF
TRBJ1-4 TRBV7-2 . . TGTGCCAGCAGCTTACAGGGCGGAAATGAAAAACTGTTTTTT CASSLQGGNEKLFF
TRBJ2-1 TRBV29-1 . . TGCAGCGTACAGGGGAGGAATGAGCAGTTCTTC CSVQGRNEQFF
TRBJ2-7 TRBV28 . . TGTGCCAGCAGTTTATACAGTTACGAGCAGTACTTC CASSLYSYEQYF
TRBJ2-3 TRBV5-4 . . TGTGCCAGCAGCCCCCAGGCCACAGATACGCAGTATTTT CASSPQATDTQYF
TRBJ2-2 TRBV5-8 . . TGTGCCAGCAGCTTGGACCCGGGAATCGCCACCGGGGAGCTGTTTTTT CASSLDPGIATGELFF
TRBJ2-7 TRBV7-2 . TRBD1 TGTGCCAGCAGCCGAACCGGGACAGACAAATACGAGCAGTACTTC CASSRTGTDKYEQYF
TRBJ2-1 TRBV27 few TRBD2 TGTGCCACCAAAGCCGGGACTAGCCATTACAATGAGCAGTTCTTC CATKAGTSHYNEQFF